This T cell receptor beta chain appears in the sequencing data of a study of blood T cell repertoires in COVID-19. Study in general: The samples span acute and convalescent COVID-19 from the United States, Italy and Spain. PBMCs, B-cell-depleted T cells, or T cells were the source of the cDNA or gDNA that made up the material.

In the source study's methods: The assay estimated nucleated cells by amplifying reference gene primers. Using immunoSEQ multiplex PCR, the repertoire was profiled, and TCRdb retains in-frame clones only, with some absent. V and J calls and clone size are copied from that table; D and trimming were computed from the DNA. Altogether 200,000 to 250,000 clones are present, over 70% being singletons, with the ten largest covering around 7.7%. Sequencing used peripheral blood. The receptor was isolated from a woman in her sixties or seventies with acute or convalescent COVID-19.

CDR3 in amino acids: CSASPLAGRETQYF. CDR3 coding DNA: TGCAGTGCTAGTCCACTAGCGGGGAGGGAGACCCAGTACTTC. The chain uses TRBV20-1 and TRBJ2-5, with TRBD2 matching over 10 bases. In germline, CDR1 is DFQATT, CDR2 SNEGSKA (reference sequence). The CDR3 contains 14 residues. V lost 3 bases and J lost 5; bases outside the gene matches: 6.